These 10 T cell receptor beta chains share one sample of origin, sequenced in a study of shared clonotypes between healthy human individuals. Measured with immunoSEQ multiplex PCR; TCRdb has only the in-frame clones, and not every one. The sample shows over 1.4 million clones, roughly 96% of them seen only once. Sequenced sample: naive CD4+ T cells sorted from blood. The subset was: CD45RA+ positively selected. Receptor source: a man aged 25-45 years in good health.

V usage is TRBV11-2 and J usage is TRBJ2-7; 11 nucleotides match TRBD1. This CDR3 comprises 18 residues. V was pared by 1 base and J by 2 bases, with 10 bases of the junction left unmatched. Looked up from germline, CDR1 is SGHAT and CDR2 is FQNNGV. In DNA form, the CDR3 reads TGTGCCAGCAGCTTAGGCTTATATCCGGGACAGGGGGCCTACGAGCAGTACTTC. Its translation: CASSLGLYPGQGAYEQYF. Using reference TRBV11-2 and TRBJ2-7 for the parts outside the CDR3, the full variable domain is EAGVAQSPRYKIIEKRQSVAFWCNPISGHATLYWYQQILGQGPKLLIQFQNNGVVDDSQLPKDRFSAERLKGVDSTLKIQPAKLEDSAVYLCASSLGLYPGQGAYEQYFGPGTRLTVT.

This clone has only one observation. This chain connects TRBV5-4 to TRBJ2-3, with 8 bases that match TRBD2. Germline loops: CDR1 SGHNT, CDR2 YYREEE (reference sequence). The CDR3 runs 17 residues. With 4 bases clipped from V and 2 bases from J, the junction kept 12 bases outside the gene matches. Written as DNA, the CDR3 is TGTGCCAGCAGCACACCGGGACTAGGTCGGTCCACAGATACGCAGTATTTT. Protein product: CASSTPGLGRSTDTQYF.

The chain has TRBV5-1 and TRBJ2-1; no firm D call. CDR1 SGHRS and CDR2 YFSETQ come from the germline V gene. This CDR3 is 16 amino acids long. Trimming took off 0 bases at V and 1 base at J, with 11 bases between the two ends. CDR3 sequence (DNA): TGCGCCAGCAGCTTGGTCCCCGAGTATTCCTACAATGAGCAGTTCTTC. Its protein is CASSLVPEYSYNEQFF.

The chain employs TRBV2 and TRBJ1-3; D uncertain. The CDR3 runs to 15 residues. The germline CDR1 and CDR2 sequences are SNHLY and FYNNEI. V was shortened by 6 bases and J by 0 bases, with 12 bases between the two germline ends. This CDR3 is CASSVSPSSGNTIYF. In DNA, the CDR3 is TGTGCCAGCAGCGTCAGTCCGAGCTCTGGAAACACCATATATTTT.

The chain links TRBV29-1 to TRBJ1-1; D ambiguous. Trimming took off 7 bases at V and 4 bases at J, with 13 bases between the two ends. The CDR3 is made up of 12 amino acids. In germline, CDR1 is SQVTM, CDR2 ANQGSEA. The CDR3 coding sequence is TGCAGCGCCCGGGCTCGTGGCACTGAAGCTTTCTTT. Protein product: CSARARGTEAFF.

This chain links TRBV28 with TRBJ1-1; TRBD1 is a possible D gene (5 bases). V was shortened by 2 bases and J by 5 bases, with 15 bases between the two germline ends. The germline V gene encodes CDR1 MDHEN and CDR2 SYDVKM. The CDR3 length is 15 residues. CDR3 bases: TGTGCCAGCAGTTTAGGGGTCCGGGGGGGTACTGAAGCTTTCTTT. As protein: CASSLGVRGGTEAFF.

V and J are TRBV18 and TRBJ1-1, with D possibly matching TRBD1 (6 bases). V dropped 1 base and J dropped 6 bases, with 30 bases sitting between them. Germline assignment: CDR1 KGHSH and CDR2 LQKENI. The length of the CDR3 is 20 residues. CDR3 protein: CASSPRGLAGQGYMGAEAFF. Here the CDR3 DNA reads TGTGCCAGCTCACCACGGGGTTTGGCTGGCCAGGGGTATATGGGCGCTGAAGCTTTCTTT.

About this clone itself: Additional DNA sequences in this sample encode the identical CDR3. The chain couples TRBV6-5 to TRBJ2-7, with a possible D match to TRBD2 (6 bases). The CDR3 totals 13 residues. Trimming took 0 bases from V and 3 from J, leaving 6 bases between them. Germline values: CDR1 MNHEY, CDR2 SVGAGI. The CDR3 loop is CASSYSRDYEQYF. The CDR3 coding sequence is TGTGCCAGCAGTTACTCGCGGGACTACGAGCAGTACTTC.

The gene calls are TRBV7-9 and TRBJ2-1; D remains ambiguous. Trimming cost V 0 bases and J 8 bases, with 5 bases left between them. Looked up from germline, CDR1 is SEHNR and CDR2 is FQNEAQ (reference sequence). The CDR3 is 12 amino acids. CDR3 loop: CASSLALDEQFF. The CDR3 DNA reads TGTGCCAGCAGCTTAGCGCTAGATGAGCAGTTCTTC.

The genes are TRBV12-5 and TRBJ2-2; 10 bases line up with TRBD2. V shed 6 bases, J shed 7 bases, and the junction held 5 bases outside the gene matches. From germline, CDR1 is LGHNT and CDR2 FRNRAP. CDR3 length: 14 residues. This chain's CDR3 is CASGASGRGGELFF. CDR3 bases: TGTGCTAGTGGGGCTAGCGGGAGAGGCGGGGAGCTGTTTTTT.